The 22 T cell receptor beta chains below come from one sample, sequenced in a study of shared clonotypes between healthy human individuals. Generated by immunoSEQ multiplex PCR, the TCRdb table keeps only in-frame clones and is missing some. The profile covers approximately 2.5 million clones, with approximately 93% appearing a single time and 0.36% taken by the ten largest. The sample was naive CD4+ T cells from PBMCs. Documented subset: CD45RA+ positively selected. These receptors were taken from a man aged 18 to 29 in good health. Some clones in this sample may be carry-over from other donors' samples.

The gene calls are TRBV10-3 and TRBJ1-5; unclear D gene. The CDR3 is made up of 14 amino acids. Looked up from germline, CDR1 is ENHRY and CDR2 is SYGVKD. V was trimmed by 5 bases and J by 9 bases, leaving 17 bases between them. The CDR3 here is CAISQEGFGRPQHF. The CDR3 DNA reads as TGTGCCATCAGTCAAGAGGGATTCGGTCGGCCCCAGCATTTT.

This rearrangement joins TRBV4-1 to TRBJ1-5; D ambiguous. Trimming cost V 0 bases and J 5 bases, with 20 bases left between them. The germline V gene has CDR1 MGHRA and CDR2 YSYEKL. The CDR3 contains 18 residues. DNA of the CDR3: TGCGCCAGCAGCCAAGAGGCGTACATACCCTGGGATCATCAGCCCCAGCATTTT. Translated: CASSQEAYIPWDHQPQHF.

V and J are TRBV29-1 and TRBJ1-2; 8 nucleotides agree with TRBD1. The trim removed 6 bases at V and 5 bases at J, leaving 11 bases unmatched. Germline V gene lookup returns CDR1 SQVTM and CDR2 ANQGSEA. CDR3 length: 14 amino acids. The CDR3 sequence is CSVRRTGSGYGYTF. The CDR3 DNA reads TGCAGCGTGAGGCGGACAGGGTCAGGATATGGCTACACCTTC.

This chain links TRBV5-1 with TRBJ2-3; 8 bases agree with TRBD2. This CDR3 contains 17 residues. Germline trimming cut 4 bases from V and 2 bases from J; bases unmatched to any gene: 12. Germline-derived CDR1 and CDR2 are SGHRS and YFSETQ. The CDR3 protein is CASSLGGGRPYTDTQYF. The DNA of the CDR3 is TGCGCCAGCAGCCTGGGAGGCGGGAGGCCCTACACAGATACGCAGTATTTT. The full variable domain, in which reference TRBV5-1 and TRBJ2-3 provide the parts outside the CDR3, is KAGVTQTPRYLIKTRGQQVTLSCSPISGHRSVSWYQQTPGQGLQFLFEYFSETQRNKGNFPGRFSGRQFSNSRSEMNVSTLELGDSALYLCASSLGGGRPYTDTQYFGPGTRLTVL.

The chain links TRBV27 to TRBJ2-1; 10 nucleotides line up with TRBD2. This CDR3 region has 16 residues. Germline V gene data show CDR1 as MNHEY and CDR2 as SMNVEV (reference sequence). Trimming removed 3 bases from V and 5 bases from J; junction bases left unmatched: 7. The CDR3 sequence: CASSLDLGLANNEQFF. The CDR3 DNA sequence: TGTGCCAGCAGTTTGGATTTGGGACTAGCGAACAATGAGCAGTTCTTC.

The chain employs TRBV28 and TRBJ2-5, with D possibly being TRBD1 or TRBD2 (5 bases each). This CDR3 spans 15 amino acids. CDR1 is MDHEN and CDR2 is SYDVKM in the germline V gene. The V end lost 5 bases, the J end lost 3 bases, and 16 bases lay between the germline ends. The CDR3 region is CASSPFGAGKETQYF. The CDR3 region has the DNA TGTGCCAGCAGTCCTTTCGGGGCAGGGAAAGAGACCCAGTACTTC.

Only one count was recorded for this clone. The sample holds other DNA sequences that translate to the same CDR3. The chain joins TRBV5-1 to TRBJ2-5; 8 bases align to TRBD1. The germline gives CDR1 SGHRS, CDR2 YFSETQ. This CDR3 spans 15 amino acids. The trim removed 4 bases at V and 2 bases at J, leaving 7 bases unmatched. The CDR3 is CASSTGQGEQETQYF. The CDR3 coding sequence is TGCGCCAGCAGCACCGGACAGGGCGAACAAGAGACCCAGTACTTC.

The V call is TRBV5-1, the J call TRBJ2-7; D not certain. This CDR3 spans 15 amino acids. V gave up 0 bases and J gave up 4 bases, with 14 bases separating them. CDR1 is SGHRS, CDR2 YFSETQ, per germline. The CDR3: CASSLGPLGLYEQYF. The CDR3 region has the DNA TGCGCCAGCAGCTTGGGACCCCTCGGGTTGTACGAGCAGTACTTC.

The table lists this clone with a count of one. The chain carries TRBV9 and TRBJ2-3; the D gene is possibly TRBD2 (6 bases). Germline-derived CDR1 and CDR2 are SGDLS and YYNGEE. V lost 5 bases to trimming and J lost 4 bases, with 14 bases between them. This CDR3 is built from 14 residues. The CDR3 bases are TGTGCCAGCAGTAAGGGCGGGGTCGCAGATACGCAGTATTTT. Its protein is CASSKGGVADTQYF. The full variable domain, rest sourced from reference TRBV9 and TRBJ2-3, is DSGVTQTPKHLITATGQRVTLRCSPRSGDLSVYWYQQSLDQGLQFLIQYYNGEERAKGNILERFSAQQFPDLHSELNLSSLELGDSALYFCASSKGGVADTQYFGPGTRLTVL.

In its sample, this clone was seen once. CDR3 DNA sequence: TGTGCCAGTAATATCGGGACAGGAAACACCATATATTTT. Translation: CASNIGTGNTIYF. The chain recombines TRBV19 with TRBJ1-3, with a tentative D call TRBD1 (6 bases). This CDR3 has 13 residues. Germline V gene data show CDR1 as LNHDA and CDR2 as SQIVND (reference sequence). V was cut by 7 bases and J by 4 bases, with 11 bases left in between.

The CDR3 coding sequence is TGTGCCAGCAGCTCCACTAGCGGAAACAATGAGCAGTTCTTC. It yields the protein CASSSTSGNNEQFF. The chain combines TRBV11-3 with TRBJ2-1, with TRBD2 identical over 8 bases. The CDR3 totals 14 residues. Germline CDR1 SGHNT, CDR2 YENEEA. V trimming: 4 bases; J trimming: 5 bases; junction bases outside the gene matches: 4.

This rearrangement joins TRBV28 to TRBJ2-7; D is perhaps TRBD1 or TRBD2 (5 bases each). Between the trimmed V and J ends, which lost 6 bases and 0 bases, there was a span of 24 bases. There are 18 residues in the CDR3. The germline V gene encodes CDR1 MDHEN and CDR2 SYDVKM. The CDR3 reads CASSALRGLRVASYEQYF. CDR3 nucleotide sequence: TGTGCCAGCAGCGCCCTGAGGGGTTTGCGGGTGGCCTCCTACGAGCAGTACTTC.

This chain links TRBV18 with TRBJ1-1, with a possible D match to TRBD1 (5 bases). This CDR3 spans 13 amino acids. The V end was cut by 8 bases, the J end by 1 base, with 11 bases between. Germline CDR1 reads KGHSH; CDR2 reads LQKENI. The CDR3 reads CASPGRGNTEAFF. The CDR3 DNA sequence: TGTGCCAGCCCCGGTAGGGGGAACACTGAAGCTTTCTTT.

The V call is TRBV5-1, the J call TRBJ2-1, with D uncertain. The germline V and J ends were trimmed by 0 bases and 8 bases, with 9 bases remaining between them. Germline V CDR1 and CDR2: SGHRS, YFSETQ. The CDR3 sequence is 13 residues long. Here the CDR3 reads CASSLGSLDEQFF. The CDR3 coding sequence is TGCGCCAGCAGCTTGGGTTCTTTGGATGAGCAGTTCTTC.

This rearrangement joins TRBV27 to TRBJ1-5; D call uncertain. The germline V gene encodes CDR1 MNHEY and CDR2 SMNVEV (reference sequence). V lost 3 bases and J 4 bases, leaving 13 bases between the germline ends. The CDR3 is 15 residues long. The CDR3 region is CASSLGLGFNQPQHF. The CDR3, as DNA: TGTGCCAGCAGTTTGGGATTGGGGTTTAATCAGCCCCAGCATTTT.

This clone was observed a handful of times. The CDR3 region is CASSTGQTNQPQHF. As DNA, the CDR3 is TGTGCCAGTAGTACGGGACAGACAAATCAGCCCCAGCATTTT. The chain links TRBV19 to TRBJ1-5; 7 nucleotides align to TRBD1. The CDR3 has 14 amino acids. CDR1 and CDR2 (germline): LNHDA, SQIVND (reference sequence). Trimming took 4 bases from V and 4 from J; bases not matched to a gene: 4.

This sequence joins TRBV29-1 and TRBJ1-5; D remains unclear. The germline V gene has CDR1 SQVTM and CDR2 ANQGSEA. The CDR3 covers 9 residues. V shed 7 bases and J shed 3 bases, with 1 base lying between them. This chain's CDR3 is CSDNQPQHF. The CDR3 DNA reads as TGCAGCGACAATCAGCCCCAGCATTTT.

The gene calls are TRBV7-2 and TRBJ2-3; TRBD2 might be the D (6 bases). Germline V gene data show CDR1 as SGHTA and CDR2 as FQGNSA. The CDR3 extends over 17 amino acids. Trimming stripped 4 bases from V and 0 bases from J, with 17 bases between. CDR3: CASSYTRDSPSTDTQYF. Here the CDR3 DNA reads TGTGCCAGCAGCTATACCAGGGACTCTCCTAGCACAGATACGCAGTATTTT.

This chain uses TRBV10-3 with TRBJ2-7; D might be TRBD2 (6 bases). Germline V CDR1 and CDR2: ENHRY, SYGVKD. This CDR3 has 12 amino acids. The germline V and J ends were trimmed by 11 bases and 6 bases, with 17 bases remaining between them. CDR3 bases: TGTGCCGCGCGGGACTCGAACTTCGAGCAGTACTTC. It encodes CAARDSNFEQYF.

This rearrangement joins TRBV28 to TRBJ2-3; 11 bases agree with TRBD2. Per the germline V gene, CDR1 is MDHEN and CDR2 is SYDVKM. After removal of 10 bases from V and 0 bases from J, the junction contained 3 bases not matched to a gene. The CDR3 sequence is 14 residues long. CDR3 amino acids: CAIAGGRSTDTQYF. CDR3 DNA sequence: TGTGCCATAGCGGGAGGGCGTAGCACAGATACGCAGTATTTT.

The chain links TRBV9 to TRBJ1-1, with D possibly TRBD1 on 5 matching bases. CDR3 length equals 14 residues. CDR1 is SGDLS and CDR2 is YYNGEE in the germline V gene. Trimming took off 3 bases at V and 2 bases at J, with 11 bases between the two ends. CDR3 residues: CASSAGPRNTEAFF. Here the CDR3 DNA reads TGTGCCAGCAGCGCAGGGCCGAGAAACACTGAAGCTTTCTTT.

The chain links TRBV19 to TRBJ2-5, with D tentatively TRBD1 or TRBD2 (5 bases each). Germline loops: CDR1 LNHDA, CDR2 SQIVND (reference sequence). V dropped 4 bases and J dropped 5 bases, with 14 bases sitting between them. This CDR3 is 14 amino acids long. The CDR3 protein is CASSTTGWGETQYF. CDR3 nucleotides: TGTGCCAGTAGTACCACGGGCTGGGGGGAGACCCAGTACTTC.